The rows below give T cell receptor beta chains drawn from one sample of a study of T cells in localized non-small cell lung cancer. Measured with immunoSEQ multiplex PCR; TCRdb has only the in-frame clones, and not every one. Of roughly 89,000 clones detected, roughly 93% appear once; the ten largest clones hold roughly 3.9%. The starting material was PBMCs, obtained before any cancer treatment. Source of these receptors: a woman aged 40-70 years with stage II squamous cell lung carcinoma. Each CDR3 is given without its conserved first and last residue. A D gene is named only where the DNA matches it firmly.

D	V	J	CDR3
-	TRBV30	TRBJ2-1	AWTSSYNEQF
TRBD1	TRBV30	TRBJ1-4	AWTGGGQKLF
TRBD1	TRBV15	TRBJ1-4	ATSPGQGNEKLF
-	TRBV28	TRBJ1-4	ASNKAGVSEKLF
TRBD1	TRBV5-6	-	ASSWDRADEQY
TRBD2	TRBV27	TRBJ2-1	ASRTSGGGEQF
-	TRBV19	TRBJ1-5	ASTLEGRGPQH
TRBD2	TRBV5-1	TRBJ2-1	ASSISGGAHNEQF
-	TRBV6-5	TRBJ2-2	ASRVRGDTGELF
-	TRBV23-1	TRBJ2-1	ASSRRIKFLLKGDEQF
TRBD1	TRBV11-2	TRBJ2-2	ASSLDQNWRTGATGELF
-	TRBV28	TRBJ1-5	ASSQDPQPQH
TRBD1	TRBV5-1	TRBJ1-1	ASSFGTGIMNTEAF
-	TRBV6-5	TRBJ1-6	ASSTGGVSPLH
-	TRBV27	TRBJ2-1	ASSSLRGKFDEQF
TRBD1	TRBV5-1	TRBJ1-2	ASSWEGQGENT
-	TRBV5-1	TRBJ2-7	ASSLARSSYEQY
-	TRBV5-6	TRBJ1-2	ASSLGNLNYGYT
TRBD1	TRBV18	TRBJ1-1	ASHKDRGSPHEAF
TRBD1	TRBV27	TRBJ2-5	ASSPPTGGVGGQTQY
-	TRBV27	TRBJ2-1	ASSPSNNEQF
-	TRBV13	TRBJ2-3	ASSSTAASTDTQY
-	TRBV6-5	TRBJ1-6	ASSYRGESPLH
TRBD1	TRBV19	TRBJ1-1	ASSITGARSTEAF
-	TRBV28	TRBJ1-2	ASSRKLHGYT
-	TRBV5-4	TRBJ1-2	ASSSTRPYGYT
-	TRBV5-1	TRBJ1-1	ASSSDANTEAF
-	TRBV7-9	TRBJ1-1	ASSPLDSSNTEAF
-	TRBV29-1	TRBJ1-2	SVGAGGMDGYT
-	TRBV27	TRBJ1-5	ASSLLSTNQPQH
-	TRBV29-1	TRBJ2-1	SVPSERSSYNEQF
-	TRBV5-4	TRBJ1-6	ASSFRDSPLH
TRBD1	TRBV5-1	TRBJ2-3	ASSSGTDFLDTQY
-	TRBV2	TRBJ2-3	ASRGLSWGPSTDTQY
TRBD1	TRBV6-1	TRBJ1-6	ASSEMGQGNSPLY
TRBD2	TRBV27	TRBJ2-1	ASGLDRRGQF
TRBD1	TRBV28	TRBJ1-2	ASSLGQPNYGYT
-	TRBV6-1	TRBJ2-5	ASSEVGVRTQY
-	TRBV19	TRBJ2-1	ASSISPYNEQF
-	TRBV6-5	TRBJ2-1	ASKEGPSRNEQF
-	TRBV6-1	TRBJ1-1	ASSTEKMNTEAF
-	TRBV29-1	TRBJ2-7	SVEYPTYEQY
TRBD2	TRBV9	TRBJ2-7	ASSVGASGGIVREQY
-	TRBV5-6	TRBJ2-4	ASSLGHSRLQY
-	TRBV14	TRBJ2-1	ASSQDRSGMRSYNEQF
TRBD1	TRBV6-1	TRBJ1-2	ASSEAGQIYGYT
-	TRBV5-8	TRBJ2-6	ASSSSVAASGANVLT
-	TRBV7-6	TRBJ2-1	ASSPLRGNEQF
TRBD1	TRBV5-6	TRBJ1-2	ASSLATAGGLGYT
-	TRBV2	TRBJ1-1	ASSVTREAF
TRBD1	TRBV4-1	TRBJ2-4	ASSLTGENIQY
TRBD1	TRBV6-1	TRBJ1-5	ASRKQGNQPQH